These T cell receptor beta chains were read from a single sample in a study of molecular identifiers for immune sequencing clone quantification. TCRdb passed the PCR reads through MiXCR, listing each CDR3 protein once. Among about 640,000 distinct CDR3 sequences, just under 20% were seen once, and the ten largest hold roughly 0.9%. Sequenced sample: naive CD8+ T cells from blood, with Jurkat cell RNA spiked in. The receptors were sampled from a human donor in good health. Some libraries in this study had Jurkat cell RNA spiked in. CDR3s include the opening cysteine and the closing phenylalanine or tryptophan. The D gene is left open where the match is weak. Rows give clone size only sometimes, using once, few, many, or a class for an expanded clone.

TRBV6-8	TRBJ1-4	few	TRBD1	CASSLRDRVSEKLFF	TGTGCCAGCAGTCTCCGGGACAGGGTATCCGAAAAACTGTTTTTT
TRBV6-5	TRBJ1-6	many	NA	CASSFGQGGTLHF	NA
TRBV12-3/TRBV12-4	TRBJ1-1	NA	NA	CASSFRQADTEAFF	TGTGCCAGCAGTTTTAGGCAGGCGGACACTGAAGCTTTCTTT
TRBV5-4	TRBJ2-1	NA	TRBD1	CASSPGQGDLDEQFF	TGTGCCAGCAGCCCGGGACAGGGGGACCTCGATGAGCAGTTCTTC
TRBV11-2	TRBJ1-1	few	NA	CASSFYKKNTEAFF	TGTGCCAGCAGCTTTTACAAGAAGAACACTGAAGCTTTCTTT
TRBV6-5	TRBJ2-5	few	NA	CASSYVSYQETQYF	TGTGCCAGCAGTTACGTGTCATACCAAGAGACCCAGTACTTC
TRBV3-1	TRBJ2-5	many	NA	CASSQDKETQYF	TGTGCCAGCAGCCAAGATAAAGAGACCCAGTACTTC
TRBV19	TRBJ2-5	few	NA	CASSPLGIVETQYF	TGTGCCAGTAGTCCACTCGGGATCGTCGAGACCCAGTACTTC
TRBV20-1	TRBJ2-7	few	TRBD2	CSALSQSGRKPYEQYF	TGCAGTGCGCTATCTCAAAGCGGGAGAAAGCCCTACGAGCAGTACTTC
TRBV6-2/TRBV6-3	TRBJ2-3	many	TRBD2	CASSSRTSGRPTDTQYF	TGTGCCAGCAGTTCCAGGACTAGCGGGAGGCCCACAGATACGCAGTATTTT
TRBV4-3	TRBJ2-3	many	NA	CASSQYSAGVVDTQYF	TGCGCCAGCAGCCAGTACTCGGCAGGGGTTGTAGATACGCAGTATTTT
TRBV18	TRBJ2-1	few	NA	CASSPMPSYNEQFF	TGTGCCAGCTCACCAATGCCGTCCTACAATGAGCAGTTCTTC
TRBV4-1	TRBJ2-1	few	NA	CASSQTGTNYNEQFF	TGCGCCAGCAGCCAGACCGGGACCAACTACAATGAGCAGTTCTTC
TRBV7-9	TRBJ2-5	few	TRBD2	CASSLAWGSGGQETQYF	TGTGCCAGCAGCTTAGCTTGGGGTAGCGGGGGCCAAGAGACCCAGTACTTC
TRBV11-2	TRBJ2-1	NA	TRBD2	CASSLGKGLGPASSYNEQFF	TGTGCCAGCAGCTTAGGTAAAGGACTAGGACCGGCGAGCTCCTACAATGAGCAGTTCTTC
TRBV29-1	TRBJ1-2	many	NA	CSVQGRYGYTF	TGCAGCGTTCAGGGTCGCTATGGCTACACCTTC
TRBV12-3/TRBV12-4	TRBJ1-5	many	NA	CASSPGTFNQPQHF	TGTGCCAGCAGTCCCGGGACATTTAATCAGCCCCAGCATTTT
TRBV29-1	TRBJ1-2	many	NA	CSVEDPGAGVMYGYTF	TGCAGCGTTGAAGATCCCGGGGCGGGGGTCATGTATGGCTACACCTTC
TRBV7-8	TRBJ2-2	NA	TRBD2	CASSLGYIHPPGRESAGELFF	TGTGCCAGCAGCTTAGGTTACATCCATCCCCCGGGGCGGGAGTCCGCCGGGGAGCTGTTTTTT
TRBV20-1	TRBJ2-7	few	NA	CSAERTAPYEQYF	TGCAGTGCAGAGAGGACAGCCCCCTACGAGCAGTACTTC